This TCR beta chain was captured by sequencing in a study of T cells expressing NK-cell markers. CDR3 length: 15 residues. Per the germline V gene, CDR1 is DFQATT and CDR2 is SNEGSKA (reference sequence). What made the TCR beta cDNA was 5'RACE template switching with UMIs. For each CDR3 protein, TCRdb gives one entry from its re-call of the 5' RACE reads, without DNA. The listing contains fewer than 400,000 distinct CDR3 sequences. The sequenced sample consisted of blood T cells: a sorted CD56 or NKG2C T cell subset, CD4+ or CD8+ T cells, or bulk PBMC T cells (not recorded which). This receptor was identified in a woman between 45 and 65 years old in good health. The rearrangement links TRBV20-1 to TRBJ1-5. The CDR3 here is CSASGGFLGNQPQHF.